These T cell receptor beta chains were read from a single sample in a study of response to subunit inactivated influenza vaccine. TCRdb analysed the RT-PCR reads with MiXCR anew, one entry per CDR3 protein. The sample holds 600,000 to 700,000 distinct CDR3 sequences, less than 15% seen once. Material: PBMCs from blood, obtained around 14 days before vaccination. Receptors originate from a man in his fifties or sixties who received an inactivated influenza vaccine. The CDR3 runs from the conserved cysteine through the conserved F or W. Fields, in order: J gene, clone size, V gene, D gene, CDR3 DNA, CDR3 protein. D genes are given only for firm matches. For some rows the clone size is stated as once, few or many, or as a class when expanded; others skip it.

TRBJ2-1,few,TRBV12-3/TRBV12-4,NA,TGTGCCAGCAGTCAACAGGGTTCCTACAATGAGCAGTTCTTC,CASSQQGSYNEQFF
TRBJ1-4,NA,TRBV6-1,NA,TGTGCCAGCAGTGAACGACGGGGTGAAAAACTGTTTTTT,CASSERRGEKLFF
TRBJ1-1,many,TRBV5-6,TRBD1,TGTGCCAGCAGCTGGGGGACAGAGTCTGAAGCTTTCTTT,CASSWGTESEAFF
TRBJ2-3,few,TRBV10-3,TRBD2,TGTGCCATCAGTGATTGGGGTAGCGGGAGCACAGATACGCAGTATTTT,CAISDWGSGSTDTQYF
TRBJ2-2,NA,TRBV6-1,TRBD1,TGTGCCAGCAAACCGGGACAGGGGGTAACCGGGGAGCTGTTTTTT,CASKPGQGVTGELFF
TRBJ2-7,many,TRBV29-1,TRBD1,TGCAGCGTTAATCTACAGGGGTCCTACGAGCAGTACTTC,CSVNLQGSYEQYF
TRBJ1-4,many,TRBV4-1,TRBD1,TGCGCCAGCAGCCAGGCTGGAGGGACAGATGAAAAACTGTTTTTT,CASSQAGGTDEKLFF
TRBJ1-5,few,TRBV28,NA,TGTGCCAGCGAGTCCGGGGGAGGAGGCAATCAGCCCCAGCATTTT,CASESGGGGNQPQHF
TRBJ1-1,few,TRBV20-1,TRBD1,TGCAGTGCTATGGGACAGGGAGATACTGAAGCTTTCTTT,CSAMGQGDTEAFF
TRBJ2-1,few,TRBV5-1,TRBD1,TGCGCCAGCAGCCCGACCGGACAGGGGCACTCACCCTACAATGAGCAGTTCTTC,CASSPTGQGHSPYNEQFF
TRBJ2-7,NA,TRBV20-1,NA,TGCAGTGCTAGAGATACCCCCAGCTCCTACGAGCAGTACTTC,CSARDTPSSYEQYF
TRBJ2-5,NA,TRBV19,NA,TGTGCCAGTAGTACAAGGAGGGAAGTGGGGACCCAGTACTTC,CASSTRREVGTQYF
TRBJ2-7,few,TRBV7-2,TRBD2,TGTGCCAGCAGCTTAGTGGGGGGGTCAAAGTACGAGCAGTACTTC,CASSLVGGSKYEQYF
TRBJ2-5,many,TRBV3-1,TRBD1,TGTGCCAGCAGCCAACTTACAGGGGAAGAGACCCAGTACTTC,CASSQLTGEETQYF
TRBJ2-1,NA,TRBV29-1,TRBD2,TGCAGCGTTGGCCCTAGCGGGAGGGGGAATGAGCAGTTCTTC,CSVGPSGRGNEQFF
TRBJ1-6,NA,TRBV6-1,NA,TGTGCCAGCAGGCACAGGGAAGGAGCATCACCCCTCCACTTT,CASRHREGASPLHF
TRBJ1-6,NA,TRBV5-1,NA,TGCGCCAGCAGCTTGGATGTGACATCGAGCTCACCCCTCCACTTT,CASSLDVTSSSPLHF
TRBJ1-1,many,TRBV7-9,NA,TGTGCCAGCAGCGCCCAGGCGAACACTGAAGCTTTCTTT,CASSAQANTEAFF
TRBJ2-7,NA,TRBV12-3/TRBV12-4,NA,TGTGCCAGCAGTGTGGACAGAACCTACGAGCAGTACTTC,CASSVDRTYEQYF
TRBJ1-4,NA,TRBV30,NA,TGTGCCTGGGCGACCATAACGAATGAAAAACTGTTTTTT,CAWATITNEKLFF
TRBJ2-5,NA,TRBV20-1,NA,TGCAGCCGGGACTTCCAAGAGACCCAGTACTTC,CSRDFQETQYF
TRBJ2-3,NA,TRBV24-1,NA,TGTGCCACCAGTGATTTGGGGACAACCACAGATACGCAGTATTTT,CATSDLGTTTDTQYF
TRBJ1-1,NA,TRBV29-1,NA,TGCAGCGGGACCCAGGGTGTAGGCACTGAAGCTTTCTTT,CSGTQGVGTEAFF
TRBJ2-2,NA,TRBV5-1,NA,TGCGCCAGCAGCTTGACAGCCTCAAAAACCGGGGAGCTGTTTTTT,CASSLTASKTGELFF
TRBJ2-5,NA,TRBV28,TRBD1,TGTGCCAGCACCGGGACAGGGGGTCGGGAGACCCAGTACTTC,CASTGTGGRETQYF
TRBJ2-3,NA,TRBV6-1,NA,TGTGCCAGCACCTATAGCGGCGGTGGGGCAGATACGCAGTATTTT,CASTYSGGGADTQYF
TRBJ1-3,NA,TRBV2,NA,TGTGCCAGCAGAGCCGGGACACCTGGAAACACCATATATTTT,CASRAGTPGNTIYF
TRBJ2-3,NA,TRBV7-9,NA,TGTGCCAGCAGCTTAGTACAGGCTGCAGATACGCAGTATTTT,CASSLVQAADTQYF
TRBJ2-1,few,TRBV29-1,NA,TGCAGCGTTGTGTTGGCGGGAGAGCAGTTCTTC,CSVVLAGEQFF
TRBJ2-1,many,TRBV4-2,NA,TGTGCCAGCAGCCAAGACCAAGGGGGAAATGAGCAGTTCTTC,CASSQDQGGNEQFF